This is a list of T cell receptor beta chains from one sample in a study of T cells in Graves' hyperthyroidism and ophthalmopathy. TCRdb re-called the multiplex PCR reads with MiXCR, one entry per CDR3 protein. The table lists 500,000 to 600,000 distinct CDR3 sequences, 46% of them singletons. The sequenced sample consisted of peripheral blood or thyroid tissue (not recorded which). The receptors originated from an adult woman with Graves' disease, either hyperthyroidism or ophthalmopathy (not recorded which). Both conserved end residues are part of each CDR3. The D gene is left open where the match is weak. The size entry is marked missing in some rows and otherwise reads once, few, many or a size class.

j_call | v_call | clone_size | d_call | cdr3_nt | cdr3_aa
TRBJ1-1 | TRBV28 | NA | NA | TGTGCCAGCAGCCCAAGGGGGGCCCCGAACACTGAAGCTTTCTTT | CASSPRGAPNTEAFF
TRBJ1-1 | TRBV7-9 | NA | NA | TGTGCTAGCAGCTTGTTGGTCACTGAAGCTTTCTTT | CASSLLVTEAFF
TRBJ2-7 | TRBV10-3 | NA | TRBD2 | TGTGCCATCAGTGTTAGGCGGGAGTCTCACGAGCAGTACTTC | CAISVRRESHEQYF
TRBJ2-7 | TRBV25-1 | once | TRBD1 | TGTGCCATCAGTCCGGGACAGGGAACAGCCTACGAGCAGTACTTC | CAISPGQGTAYEQYF
TRBJ1-6 | TRBV20-1 | many | NA | TGCAGTGCTAGCCCGATTGGGGTTAATTCACCCCTCCACTTT | CSASPIGVNSPLHF
TRBJ1-6 | TRBV7-2 | NA | NA | TGTGCCAGCAGCTTAGAGGCGTGGGGGGCTAATTCACCCCTCCACTTT | CASSLEAWGANSPLHF
TRBJ1-1 | TRBV7-9 | NA | NA | TGTGCCAGCAGCTCGGGAGGTAGCACTGAAGCTTCCTTT | CASSSGGSTEASF
TRBJ1-6 | TRBV7-9 | many | NA | TGTGCCAGCAGCTCAACGGGGACCTATAATTCACCCCTCCACTTT | CASSSTGTYNSPLHF
TRBJ1-1 | TRBV28 | many | TRBD1 | TGTGCCAGCAGCTCAGGCGGACAGGACGATCAAGCTTTCTTT | CASSSGGQDDQAFF
TRBJ1-5 | TRBV2 | once | NA | TGTGCCAGTACCACGTCGGGCAGTGTCAATCAGCCCCAGCATTTT | CASTTSGSVNQPQHF
TRBJ2-7 | TRBV7-9 | many | TRBD1 | TGTGCCAGCAGCTTCGACAGGGTGGGCGAGCAGTACTTC | CASSFDRVGEQYF
TRBJ1-2 | TRBV2 | NA | TRBD1 | TGTGCCAGCAGTGAAAGGGACAGGAGAGGCTACACCTTC | CASSERDRRGYTF
TRBJ1-5 | TRBV7-8 | many | NA | TGTGCCAGCAACCCCAGTCTCAATCAGCCCCAGCATTTT | CASNPSLNQPQHF
TRBJ1-6 | TRBV7-6 | few | NA | TGTGCCAGCAGCTGGGGGGGAAACAATTCACCCCTCCACTTT | CASSWGGNNSPLHF
TRBJ1-2 | TRBV2 | many | NA | TGTGCCAGCAGTGCCGGACAGAGCTATGGCTACACCTTC | CASSAGQSYGYTF
TRBJ2-1 | TRBV2 | NA | NA | TGTGCCAGCCTCTGGAGGGTGCGCGACAATGAGCAGTTCTTC | CASLWRVRDNEQFF
TRBJ1-5 | TRBV27 | few | NA | TGTGCCAGCAGCTGGCGGTTCAATCAGCCCCAGCATTTT | CASSWRFNQPQHF
TRBJ2-3 | TRBV20-1 | NA | NA | TGCAGTGCTCTCTACGTGAATACGCAGTATTTT | CSALYVNTQYF
TRBJ1-2 | TRBV10-3 | NA | TRBD1 | TGTGCCATCGGTGCGACAGGGGGTAGTCTCTATGGCTACACCTTC | CAIGATGGSLYGYTF
TRBJ2-7 | TRBV6-4 | NA | NA | TGTGCCAGCAGTGAATCGGCAGGAGCCTACGAGCAGTACTTC | CASSESAGAYEQYF
TRBJ2-7 | TRBV7-9 | NA | NA | TGTGCCAGCAGTTTACCCCCTCGAGGCCGATCATTCGAGCAGTACTTC | CASSLPPRGRSFEQYF
TRBJ2-7 | TRBV29-1 | NA | TRBD1 | TGCAAGAAATTGCGGCGGGACAGGAACTACGAGCAGTACTTC | CKKLRRDRNYEQYF
TRBJ1-2 | TRBV25-1 | few | NA | TGTGCCAGCAGTGAAGGAGGCTCGCTCCCTGGAGCTAACTATGGCTACACCTTC | CASSEGGSLPGANYGYTF
TRBJ1-4 | TRBV25-1 | NA | NA | TGTGCCAGCAGCCAAGATCTGGGGCTACGTGCAACTAATGAAAAACTGTTTTTT | CASSQDLGLRATNEKLFF
TRBJ1-2 | TRBV7-9 | NA | TRBD1 | TGTGCCAGCAGCCGACCAGGGACAGCGACGTTCTATGGCTACACCTTC | CASSRPGTATFYGYTF
TRBJ1-5 | TRBV20-1 | NA | NA | TGCAGTGCTTATACCCGGGACGGACGGATTAGCAATCAGCCCCAGCATTTT | CSAYTRDGRISNQPQHF
TRBJ2-2 | TRBV5-4 | NA | NA | TGTGCCAGCAGCACGGGGCGCACCGGGGAGCTGTTTTTT | CASSTGRTGELFF
TRBJ1-6 | TRBV12-3/TRBV12-4 | many | TRBD1 | TGTGCCAGCACCCAGGCAGGGGGCTCTGGTGATTCACCCCTCCACTTT | CASTQAGGSGDSPLHF
TRBJ1-1 | TRBV10-3 | few | NA | TGTGCCATCAGGGGAGGGGGTCGGTTGAACACTGAAGCTTTCTTT | CAIRGGGRLNTEAFF
TRBJ2-7 | TRBV29-1 | few | TRBD1 | TGCAGCGCCCAAAGAGGGGGCATTACCTCCGAGCAGTACTTC | CSAQRGGITSEQYF
TRBJ2-7 | TRBV2 | once | NA | TGTGCCAGCAGCCTCCAGGGGTCCCACGAGCAGTACTTC | CASSLQGSHEQYF
TRBJ1-4 | TRBV2 | few | NA | TGTGCCAGCATGGGAGGCAGCTTGATGGTCGGAAAACTGTTTTTT | CASMGGSLMVGKLFF
TRBJ1-3 | TRBV7-6 | NA | TRBD1 | TGTGCCAGCAGCCTCGACAGGGTGTCCATATATTTT | CASSLDRVSIYF
TRBJ2-7 | TRBV7-9 | NA | TRBD1 | TGTGCCAGCAGTCCCCAGGCAGGGACAGGGAGGGAGCAGTACTTC | CASSPQAGTGREQYF
TRBJ2-3 | TRBV20-1 | NA | TRBD2 | TGCAGTGCTAGAGGGGGGACTAGTGGGGCAGATACGCAGTATTTT | CSARGGTSGADTQYF
TRBJ2-7 | TRBV2 | NA | NA | TGTGCTAGCGTCAGGGCCCGGGACGAGCAGTACTTC | CASVRARDEQYF
TRBJ2-7 | TRBV20-1 | many | NA | TGCAGTGCTAACGGGGCCGAGCAGTACTTC | CSANGAEQYF
TRBJ2-7 | TRBV11-2 | NA | NA | TGTGCCAGCAGCGTTATGGTGGGAGCGAACTACGAGCAGTACTTC | CASSVMVGANYEQYF
TRBJ1-6 | TRBV10-3 | NA | NA | TGTGCCATCAGTGCGCAGGGGTCTTTGAATTCACCCCTCCACTTT | CAISAQGSLNSPLHF
TRBJ2-3 | TRBV7-3 | few | TRBD2 | TGTGCCAGCAGCCCTAGCGGAGGGACAGATACGCAGTATTTT | CASSPSGGTDTQYF
TRBJ1-2 | TRBV7-8 | NA | NA | TGTGCCAGCAGCATCGGACAGACTTTCGGCTACACCTTC | CASSIGQTFGYTF
TRBJ2-1 | TRBV7-3 | NA | TRBD2 | TGTGCCAGCAGCCCCGGGTTAGCGGGACACTCCTACAATGAGCAGTTCTTC | CASSPGLAGHSYNEQFF
TRBJ1-5 | TRBV15 | NA | NA | TGTGCCACCAGCAGAGATGGGGCGGGGACTTGGGATCAGCCCCAGCATTTT | CATSRDGAGTWDQPQHF
TRBJ1-2 | TRBV10-1 | NA | NA | TGCGCCAGCAGGGGGACACCGGGAGGCTACACCTTC | CASRGTPGGYTF
TRBJ1-5 | TRBV11-2 | few | NA | TGTGCCAGCAGCTCCCGGGCAGATCAGCCCCAGCATTTT | CASSSRADQPQHF
TRBJ1-5 | TRBV6-1 | NA | TRBD1 | TGTGCCAGCAGTCGGCCTCGGACAGGAAGCTCAAATCAGCCCCAGCATTTT | CASSRPRTGSSNQPQHF
TRBJ1-1 | TRBV25-1 | NA | NA | TGTGCCAGCAGCTTAACTTTCGGGCAGTCTGAAGCTTTCTTT | CASSLTFGQSEAFF
TRBJ2-7 | TRBV6-5 | once | NA | TGTGCCAGCCGGAGAATAAACTCCTACGAGCAGTACTTC | CASRRINSYEQYF
TRBJ2-5 | TRBV24-1 | NA | NA | TGTGCCACCAGTGAAACGACAGGTAGCCGGGAGACCCAGTACTTC | CATSETTGSRETQYF
TRBJ1-6 | TRBV6-5 | many | NA | TGTGCCAGCAGTCCGGGACACCTATTATATAATTCACCCCTCCACTTT | CASSPGHLLYNSPLHF
TRBJ2-7 | TRBV12-3/TRBV12-4 | many | NA | TGTGCCAGCAGTAATAACAGGAACGTTGCGTCCTACGAGCAGTACTTC | CASSNNRNVASYEQYF
TRBJ1-1 | TRBV5-1 | NA | TRBD1 | TGCGCCAGCAGCCTGCGCCCGGACACAGGGGGCTCTGGAGCTTTCTTT | CASSLRPDTGGSGAFF